The T cell receptor beta chain under discussion was sequenced for a study of cytomegalovirus exposure and HLA in healthy donors. A multiplex PCR was run with 60 Vbeta primers and 13 Jbeta primers. Clones were sequenced by immunoSEQ multiplex PCR, and TCRdb holds only the in-frame ones, with some missing. The top ten hold 1.4% to 1.5% of the sample, which has 150,000 to 200,000 clones, about 64% seen once. Whole-study results and caveats: Reports credit the classifier with highly specific, highly sensitive diagnosis of cytomegalovirus status.

For this clone: Antigen specificity is unknown.

The specimen was PBMCs. The receptor was isolated from a man aged 45-65 years in good health and CMV-seronegative.

DNA of the CDR3: TGTGCCAGCAGCTTCGTTGTCAGGGAGAACACTGAAGCTTTCTTT. It is translated as CASSFVVRENTEAFF. The V call is TRBV11-2, the J call TRBJ1-1, with D possibly TRBD1 on 5 matching bases. The germline V gene has CDR1 SGHAT and CDR2 FQNNGV. This CDR3 has 15 amino acids. The ends were cut back, 3 bases at V and 1 base at J, with 12 bases in the middle.